Sequencing of this TCR beta chain was carried out in a study of shared clonotypes between healthy human individuals. Clones were read by immunoSEQ multiplex PCR, and TCRdb kept only the in-frame ones, dropping some. The table records hundreds of thousands of clones, around three quarters of them present only once. The V end was cut by 2 bases, the J end by 2 bases, with 12 bases between. The V gene's germline CDR1 is SEHNR and CDR2 FQNEAQ (reference sequence). This CDR3 comprises 15 residues. Sequenced: PBMCs. V usage is TRBV7-9 and J usage is TRBJ2-5; possibly TRBD1 or TRBD2 for D (6 bases each). The sequence derives from a woman between 40 and 55 years old in good health. Some clones in this sample may be carry-over from other donors' samples. CDR3: CASSLWGAGQETQYF. The DNA for the CDR3 is TGTGCCAGCAGCTTATGGGGGGCAGGACAAGAGACCCAGTACTTC.